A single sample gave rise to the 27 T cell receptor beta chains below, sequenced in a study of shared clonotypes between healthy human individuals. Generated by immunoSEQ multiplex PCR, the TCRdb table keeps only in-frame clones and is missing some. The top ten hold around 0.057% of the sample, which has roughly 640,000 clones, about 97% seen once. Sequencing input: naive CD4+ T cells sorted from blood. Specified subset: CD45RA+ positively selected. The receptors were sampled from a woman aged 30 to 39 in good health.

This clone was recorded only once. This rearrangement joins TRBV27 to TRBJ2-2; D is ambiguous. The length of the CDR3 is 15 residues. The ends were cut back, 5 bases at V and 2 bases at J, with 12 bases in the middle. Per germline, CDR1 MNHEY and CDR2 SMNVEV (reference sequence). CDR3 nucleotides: TGTGCCAGCAGTCCCACCGGCTTTAACACCGGGGAGCTGTTTTTT. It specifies CASSPTGFNTGELFF.

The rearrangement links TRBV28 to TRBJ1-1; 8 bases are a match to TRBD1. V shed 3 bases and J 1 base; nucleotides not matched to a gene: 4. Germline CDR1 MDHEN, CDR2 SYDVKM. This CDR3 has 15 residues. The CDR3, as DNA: TGTGCCAGCAGTTTCAGGGGGCGGAAGAACACTGAAGCTTTCTTT. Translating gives CASSFRGRKNTEAFF. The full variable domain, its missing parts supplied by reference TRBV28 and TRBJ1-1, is DVKVTQSSRYLVKRTGEKVFLECVQDMDHENMFWYRQDPGLGLRLIYFSYDVKMKEKGDIPEGYSVSREKKERFSLILESASTNQTSMYLCASSFRGRKNTEAFFGQGTRLTVV.

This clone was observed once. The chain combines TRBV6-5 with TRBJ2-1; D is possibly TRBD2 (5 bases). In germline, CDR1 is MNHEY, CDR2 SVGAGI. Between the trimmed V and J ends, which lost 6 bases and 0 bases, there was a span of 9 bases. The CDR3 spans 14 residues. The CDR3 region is CASSERSSYNEQFF. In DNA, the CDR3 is TGTGCCAGCAGCGAGCGGAGCTCCTACAATGAGCAGTTCTTC.

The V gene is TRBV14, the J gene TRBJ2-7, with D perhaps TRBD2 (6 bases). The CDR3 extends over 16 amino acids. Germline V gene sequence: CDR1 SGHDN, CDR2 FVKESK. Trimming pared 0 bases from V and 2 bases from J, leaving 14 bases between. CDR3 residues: CASSQDGGTPPYEQYF. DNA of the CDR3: TGTGCCAGCAGCCAAGATGGGGGGACGCCTCCCTACGAGCAGTACTTC.

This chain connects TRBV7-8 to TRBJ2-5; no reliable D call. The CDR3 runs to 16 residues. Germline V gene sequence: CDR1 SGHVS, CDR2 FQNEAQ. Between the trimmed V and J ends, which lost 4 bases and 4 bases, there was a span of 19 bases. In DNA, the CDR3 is TGTGCCAGCAGCTCCGAAATGGTAGCTGTGCGAGAGACCCAGTACTTC. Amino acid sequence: CASSSEMVAVRETQYF.

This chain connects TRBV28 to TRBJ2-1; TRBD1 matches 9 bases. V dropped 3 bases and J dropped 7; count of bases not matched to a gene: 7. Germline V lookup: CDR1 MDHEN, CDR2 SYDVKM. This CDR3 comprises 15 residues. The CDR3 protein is CASSLSDRGSNEQFF. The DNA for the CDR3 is TGTGCCAGCAGTTTGTCAGACAGGGGGAGTAATGAGCAGTTCTTC. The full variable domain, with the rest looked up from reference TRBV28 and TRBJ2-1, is DVKVTQSSRYLVKRTGEKVFLECVQDMDHENMFWYRQDPGLGLRLIYFSYDVKMKEKGDIPEGYSVSREKKERFSLILESASTNQTSMYLCASSLSDRGSNEQFFGPGTRLTVL.

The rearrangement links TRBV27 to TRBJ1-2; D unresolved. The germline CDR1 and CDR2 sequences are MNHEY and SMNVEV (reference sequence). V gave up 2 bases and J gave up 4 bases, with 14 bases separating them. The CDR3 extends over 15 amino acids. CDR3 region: CASSLSGLEGYGYTF. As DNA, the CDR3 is TGTGCCAGCAGTTTAAGCGGGCTTGAGGGCTATGGCTACACCTTC.

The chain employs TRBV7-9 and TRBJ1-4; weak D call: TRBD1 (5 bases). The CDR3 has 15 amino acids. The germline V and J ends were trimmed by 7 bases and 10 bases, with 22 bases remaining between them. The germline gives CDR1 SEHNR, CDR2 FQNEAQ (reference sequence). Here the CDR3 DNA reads TGTGCCAGCATTCCGGGGTCTACTATAAGGGGAAAACTGTTTTTT. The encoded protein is CASIPGSTIRGKLFF. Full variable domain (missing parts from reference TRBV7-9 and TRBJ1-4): DTGVSQNPRHKITKRGQNVTFRCDPISEHNRLYWYRQTLGQGPEFLTYFQNEAQLEKSRLLSDRFSAERPKGSFSTLEIQRTEQGDSAMYLCASIPGSTIRGKLFFGSGTQLSVL.

The CDR3 DNA sequence: TGTGCCAGCAGCTTAGGAGGGAACGAGCAGTACTTC. Amino acids: CASSLGGNEQYF. The rearrangement joins TRBV11-2 to TRBJ2-7; D is possibly TRBD2 (5 bases). Trimming took off 1 base at V and 5 bases at J, with 6 bases between the two ends. Germline V gene sequence: CDR1 SGHAT, CDR2 FQNNGV. The CDR3 is 12 amino acids.

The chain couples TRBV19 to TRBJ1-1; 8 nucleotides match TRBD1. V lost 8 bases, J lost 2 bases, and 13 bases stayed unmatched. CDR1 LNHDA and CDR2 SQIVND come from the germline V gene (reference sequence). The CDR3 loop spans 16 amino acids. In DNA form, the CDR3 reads TGTGCCAGTCTCGCTCTTGTAGGGACAGGAAACACTGAAGCTTTCTTT. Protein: CASLALVGTGNTEAFF.

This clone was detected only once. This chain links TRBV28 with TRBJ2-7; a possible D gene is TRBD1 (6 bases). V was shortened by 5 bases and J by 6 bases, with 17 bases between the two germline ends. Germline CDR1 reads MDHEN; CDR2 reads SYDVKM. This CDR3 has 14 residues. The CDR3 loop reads CASSHQATGTEQYF. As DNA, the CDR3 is TGTGCCAGCAGTCACCAAGCGACAGGTACCGAGCAGTACTTC.

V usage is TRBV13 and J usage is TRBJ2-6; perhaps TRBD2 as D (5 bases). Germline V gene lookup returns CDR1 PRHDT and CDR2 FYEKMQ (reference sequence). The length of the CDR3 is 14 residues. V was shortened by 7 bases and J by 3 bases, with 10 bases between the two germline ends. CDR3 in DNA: TGTGCCAGCAAACGGGAAGGTGGGGCCAACGTCCTGACTTTC. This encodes CASKREGGANVLTF.

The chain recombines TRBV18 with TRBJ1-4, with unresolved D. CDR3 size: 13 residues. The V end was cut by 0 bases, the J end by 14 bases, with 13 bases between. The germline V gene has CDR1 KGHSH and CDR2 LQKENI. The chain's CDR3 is CASSPPGTQWLFF. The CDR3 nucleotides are TGTGCCAGCTCACCACCGGGCACCCAGTGGCTGTTTTTT.

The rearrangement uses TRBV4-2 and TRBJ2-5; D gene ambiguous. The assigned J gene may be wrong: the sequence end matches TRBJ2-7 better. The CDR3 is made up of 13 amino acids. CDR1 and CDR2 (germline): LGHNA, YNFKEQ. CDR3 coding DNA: TGTGCCAGCAGCCAGGAATTAGGGTACGAGCAGTACTTC. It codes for CASSQELGYEQYF.

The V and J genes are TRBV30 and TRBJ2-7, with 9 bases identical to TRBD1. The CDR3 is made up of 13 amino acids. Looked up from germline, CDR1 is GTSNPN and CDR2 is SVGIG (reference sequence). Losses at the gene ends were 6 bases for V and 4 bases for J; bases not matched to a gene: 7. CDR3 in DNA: TGTGCCTGTCCGGGACAGGGTAGGTACGAGCAGTACTTC. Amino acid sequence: CACPGQGRYEQYF.

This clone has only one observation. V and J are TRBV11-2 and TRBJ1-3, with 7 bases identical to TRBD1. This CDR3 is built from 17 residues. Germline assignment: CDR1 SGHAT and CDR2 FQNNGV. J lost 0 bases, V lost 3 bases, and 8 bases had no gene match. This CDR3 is CASSFRDSFYSGNTIYF. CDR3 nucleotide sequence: TGTGCCAGCAGCTTCCGGGACAGTTTTTACTCTGGAAACACCATATATTTT. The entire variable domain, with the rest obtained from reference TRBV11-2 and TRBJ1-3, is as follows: EAGVAQSPRYKIIEKRQSVAFWCNPISGHATLYWYQQILGQGPKLLIQFQNNGVVDDSQLPKDRFSAERLKGVDSTLKIQPAKLEDSAVYLCASSFRDSFYSGNTIYFGEGSWLTVV.

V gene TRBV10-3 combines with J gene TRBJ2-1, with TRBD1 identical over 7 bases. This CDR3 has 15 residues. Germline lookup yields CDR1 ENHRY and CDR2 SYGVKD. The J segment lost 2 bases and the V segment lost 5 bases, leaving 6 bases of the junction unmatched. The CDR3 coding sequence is TGTGCCATCAGTCGGGACAGTCAAACCTACAATGAGCAGTTCTTC. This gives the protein CAISRDSQTYNEQFF.

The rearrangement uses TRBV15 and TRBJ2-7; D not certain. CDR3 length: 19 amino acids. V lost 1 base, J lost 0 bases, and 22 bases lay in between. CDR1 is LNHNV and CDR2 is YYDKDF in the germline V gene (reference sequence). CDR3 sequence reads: CATSRGNFPELTTSYEQYF. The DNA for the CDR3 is TGTGCCACCAGCAGAGGGAATTTTCCGGAGTTAACGACCTCCTACGAGCAGTACTTC.

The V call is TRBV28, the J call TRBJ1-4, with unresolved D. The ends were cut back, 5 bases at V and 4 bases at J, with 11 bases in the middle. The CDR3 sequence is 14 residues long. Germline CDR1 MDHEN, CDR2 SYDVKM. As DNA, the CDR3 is TGTGCCAGCAGTGCCCGATTCGGTAATGAAAAACTGTTTTTT. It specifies CASSARFGNEKLFF.

CDR3 amino acids: CASSRGRNEAFF. Here the CDR3 DNA reads TGTGCCAGCAGCCGAGGCCGTAATGAAGCTTTCTTT. The rearrangement joins TRBV5-8 to TRBJ1-1; D remains ambiguous. This CDR3 is built from 12 residues. Trimming removed 4 bases from V and 7 bases from J, with 11 bases in between. Germline-derived CDR1 and CDR2 are SGHTS and YDEGEE.

The CDR3 bases are TGTGCCAGCAGCTGGTGGGACAGGGACGGCTACACCTTC. As protein: CASSWWDRDGYTF. The chain joins TRBV5-4 to TRBJ1-2; 9 bases fit TRBD1. Germline V gives CDR1 SGHNT, CDR2 YYREEE (reference sequence). Germline trimming cut 3 bases from V and 8 bases from J; bases unmatched to any gene: 5. CDR3 size: 13 residues.

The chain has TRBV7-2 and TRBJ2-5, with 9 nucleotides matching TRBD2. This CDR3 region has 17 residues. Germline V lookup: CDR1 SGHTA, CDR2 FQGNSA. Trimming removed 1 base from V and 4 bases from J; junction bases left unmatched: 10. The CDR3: CASSLGGIAGVVETQYF. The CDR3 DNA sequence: TGTGCCAGCAGCTTAGGAGGTATAGCGGGAGTGGTAGAGACCCAGTACTTC.

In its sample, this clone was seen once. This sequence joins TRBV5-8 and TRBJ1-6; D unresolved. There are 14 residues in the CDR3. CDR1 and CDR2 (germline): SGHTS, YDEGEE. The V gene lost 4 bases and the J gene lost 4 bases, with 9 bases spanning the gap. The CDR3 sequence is CASSPVGYNSPLHF. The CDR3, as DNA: TGTGCCAGCAGCCCCGTGGGGTATAATTCACCCCTCCACTTT.

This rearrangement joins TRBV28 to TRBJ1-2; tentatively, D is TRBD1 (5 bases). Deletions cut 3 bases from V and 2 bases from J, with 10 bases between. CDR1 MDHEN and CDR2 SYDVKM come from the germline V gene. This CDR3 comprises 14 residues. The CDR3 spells CASSFEGLNYGYTF. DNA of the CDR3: TGTGCCAGCAGTTTTGAGGGGCTGAACTATGGCTACACCTTC.

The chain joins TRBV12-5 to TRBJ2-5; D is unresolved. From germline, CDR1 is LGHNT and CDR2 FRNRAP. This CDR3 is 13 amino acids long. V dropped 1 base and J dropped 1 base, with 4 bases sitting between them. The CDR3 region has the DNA TGTGCTAGTGGTTTGGCGGGCCAAGAGACCCAGTACTTC. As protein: CASGLAGQETQYF.

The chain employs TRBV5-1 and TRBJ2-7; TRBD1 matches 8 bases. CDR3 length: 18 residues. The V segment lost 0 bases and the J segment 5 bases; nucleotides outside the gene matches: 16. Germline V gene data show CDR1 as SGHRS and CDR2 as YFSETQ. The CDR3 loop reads CASSLAPQGAVISHEQYF. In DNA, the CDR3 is TGCGCCAGCAGCTTGGCTCCTCAGGGGGCGGTAATCAGCCACGAGCAGTACTTC. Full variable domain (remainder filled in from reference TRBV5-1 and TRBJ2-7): KAGVTQTPRYLIKTRGQQVTLSCSPISGHRSVSWYQQTPGQGLQFLFEYFSETQRNKGNFPGRFSGRQFSNSRSEMNVSTLELGDSALYLCASSLAPQGAVISHEQYFGPGTRLTVT.

Written as DNA, the CDR3 is TGTGCCAGCAGCCAGGATGTGGAGTCACCCCTCCACTTT. Its protein product is CASSQDVESPLHF. The V call is TRBV7-7, the J call TRBJ1-6; unclear D gene. Per the germline V gene, CDR1 is SSHAT and CDR2 is FNYEAQ (reference sequence). Trimming left V 5 bases short and J 10 bases short, with 12 bases between. The CDR3 length is 13 residues. Drawing the rest from reference TRBV7-7 and TRBJ1-6, the complete variable domain is GAGVSQSPRYKVTKRGQDVTLRCDPISSHATLYWYQQALGQGPEFLTYFNYEAQPDKSGLPSDRFSAERPEGSISTLTIQRTEQRDSAMYRCASSQDVESPLHFGNGTRLTVT.